This T cell receptor beta chain was retrieved from a study of CD8 T cells in Susac syndrome. This clonotype has just a few counts. About 0.45 to 1 ug RNA was reverse transcribed with random hexamers. The TCR beta CDR3 was amplified by immunoSEQ multiplex PCR across 54 Vbeta, 13 Jbeta. One entry per CDR3 protein, called by TCRdb with MiXCR from the immunoSEQ multiplex PCR reads. The data hold about 290,000 distinct CDR3 sequences, with over 75% observed a single time. From blood CD8+ and CD4+ T cells, TCR beta sequences were generated. TEMRA cells were enriched by FACS, while CD8+ and CD4+ T cells were obtained through a negative isolation that was performed magnetically. The TCR originated in a human donor with multiple sclerosis. Material: CD8+ T cells from PBMCs.

CDR3 region: CASSYIARLAGNTDTQYF. The DNA for the CDR3 is TGTGCCAGCAGTTACATCGCTCGACTAGCGGGGAACACAGATACGCAGTATTTT. This chain uses TRBV6-2 or TRBV6-3 with TRBJ2-3, with 11 bases aligning to TRBD2. With V trimmed by 2 bases and J by 2 bases, 9 bases remained unmatched. CDR1 and CDR2 (germline): MNHEY, SVGEGT. This CDR3 comprises 18 residues.